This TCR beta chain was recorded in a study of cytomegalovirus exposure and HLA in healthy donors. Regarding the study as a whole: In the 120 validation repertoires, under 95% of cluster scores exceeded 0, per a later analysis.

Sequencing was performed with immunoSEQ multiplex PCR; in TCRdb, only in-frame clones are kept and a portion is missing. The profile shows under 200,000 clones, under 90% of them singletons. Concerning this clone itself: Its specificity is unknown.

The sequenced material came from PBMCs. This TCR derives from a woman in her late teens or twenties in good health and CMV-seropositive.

CDR3 nucleotides: TGCGCCAGCAGCTTTTACGTCACAGGGGGGGATACGCAGTATTTT. This gives the protein CASSFYVTGGDTQYF. The V call is TRBV5-1, the J call TRBJ2-3; the match to TRBD1 covers 8 bases. The length of the CDR3 is 15 residues. After removal of 2 bases from V and 6 bases from J, the junction contained 8 bases not matched to a gene. Germline CDR1 reads SGHRS; CDR2 reads YFSETQ.